This T cell receptor beta chain was sequenced for a study of T-cell reconstitution after alpha-beta-depleted transplantation in children. Study findings and constraints: Newly generated T cells supplied most T-cell counts and diversity one year post-transplant.

This CDR3 is 13 amino acids long. Germline values: CDR1 MNHEY, CDR2 SVGAGI. V was trimmed by 2 bases and J by 5 bases, leaving 9 bases between them. TCRbeta library construction was performed incorporating unique molecular identifiers. From the PCR reads, TCRdb called clonotypes with MiXCR, one entry per CDR3 protein. The profile shows approximately 190,000 distinct CDR3 sequences, 6.3% of them singletons. This clonotype was counted ten times or more. What it binds is unknown. The sequencing used PBMCs, collected before TCRalphabeta/CD19-depleted stem cell transplant. The sequence came from a girl under three years old with combined immunodeficiency, due to receive a stem cell transplant. The chain joins TRBV6-5 to TRBJ2-5; D possibly corresponds to TRBD1 (6 bases). CDR3 DNA sequence: TGTGCCAGCAGTTACGTCCAGGGGGAGACCCAGTACTTC. Translation gives CASSYVQGETQYF.